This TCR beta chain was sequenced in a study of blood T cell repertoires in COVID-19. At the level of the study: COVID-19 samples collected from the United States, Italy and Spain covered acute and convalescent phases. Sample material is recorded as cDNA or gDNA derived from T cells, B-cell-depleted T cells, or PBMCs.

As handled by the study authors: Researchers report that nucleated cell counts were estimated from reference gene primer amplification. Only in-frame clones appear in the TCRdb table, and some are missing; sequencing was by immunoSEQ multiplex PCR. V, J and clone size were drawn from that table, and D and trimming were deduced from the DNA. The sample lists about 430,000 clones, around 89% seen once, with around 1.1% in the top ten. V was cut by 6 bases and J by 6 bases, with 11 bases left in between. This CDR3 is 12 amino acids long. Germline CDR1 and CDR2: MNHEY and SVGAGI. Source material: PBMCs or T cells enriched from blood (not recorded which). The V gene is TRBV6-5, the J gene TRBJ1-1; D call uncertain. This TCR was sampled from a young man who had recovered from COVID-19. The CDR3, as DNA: TGTGCCAGCAGCACACCCGGGGCTGAAGCTTTCTTT. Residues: CASSTPGAEAFF.